The following is a T cell receptor beta chain sequence with its context. What it recognizes is unknown. The sample comes from a study of T cells expressing NK-cell markers. Study-level findings and limits: CD8+ T cells in a handful of donors included dominant NKG2C+ clonotypes at about 1.0-7.5%.

Germline assignment: CDR1 MNHNS and CDR2 SASEGT. The CDR3 consists of 15 residues. cDNA encoding TCR beta was synthesized via 5'RACE template switching incorporating UMIs. For each CDR3 protein, TCRdb gives one entry from its re-call of the 5' RACE reads, without DNA. The sample table includes a few hundred thousand distinct CDR3 sequences. The sample consisted of blood T cells: a sorted CD56 or NKG2C T cell subset, CD4+ or CD8+ T cells, or bulk PBMC T cells (not recorded which). The V gene is TRBV6-1, the J gene TRBJ1-1. This TCR derives from a man aged 18-69 years in good health. This CDR3 reads CASSPPPTGDTEAFF.